This T cell receptor beta chain was observed in a study of regulatory T cells in long-lasting Graves disease (TCRdb year 2021). Concerning the study at large: In the newly diagnosed Graves' disease group, patients had been taking antithyroid drugs for less than 3 months. A total of some 35 samples underwent TCR sequencing, from 13 patients with persistent Graves' disease and some 20 patients with newly diagnosed Graves' disease. This study used TCR sequencing and RNA sequencing of peripheral blood to compare persistent Graves' disease patients against newly diagnosed Graves' disease patients. The study took place in China and was registered as a clinical trial.

Study-level results and caveats: The authors noted that the small sample size was a limitation that may lower accuracy. Sequencing and analysis were limited to the TCR beta chain. Only peripheral blood was studied, because thyroid tissue, the primary lesion, was inaccessible. TRBV28, TRBJ1-2 and TRBJ2-5 were preferentially used in persistent disease, while TRBV20-1 and TRBJ2-1 were favored in newly diagnosed disease. Compared with newly diagnosed patients, patients with persistent Graves' disease had lower TCR Shannon entropy and fewer highly expanded clones, which suggests clonal expansion. Persistent patients shared more public clonotypes among themselves (around 3,000) than newly diagnosed patients did (approximately 970).

Libraries came from multiplex PCR. These reads were obtained on an Illumina HiSeq 4000. To build TCR beta libraries, CDR3 regions were amplified by Arm-PCR using iRepertoire HTBI primers. PCR products were gel purified before sequencing. The study's own analysis went as follows. A total of 62 TRBV and 14 TRBJ segments were identified across samples and were used for gene usage analysis of CDR3 amino acid clonotypes. COPE and FqMerger were used to merge filtered high-quality paired reads into contigs. BLAST was used to align contigs to IMGT TRBV, TRBD and TRBJ reference genes, and CDR3 was defined according to IMGT. Clonotypes above 0.1% frequency were classified as highly expanded clones. Shannon entropy served as the measure of repertoire diversity, while the Gini coefficient captured V-J evenness. A clonotype found in more than one individual was treated as public. The raw public reads went through TCRdb reprocessing: fastp at Q25, MiXCR clone calling, in-frame beta chains kept. Identical CDR3 proteins give one entry, which carries the most common genes and DNA. For this entry, the V and J calls and clone size follow TCRdb and not the study's own pipeline. The table for this sample lists 550,000 or so distinct CDR3 sequences; 12% of them were counted only once. Jointly, the top ten make up roughly 8.9% of the sample.

The germline V gene encodes CDR1 SGHAT and CDR2 FQNNGV. Spanning cysteine to phenylalanine, the CDR3 consists of 13 amino acids. The sequence is cut down to CDR3 DNA, 39 bases in frame from base 1. Trimming takes 4 bases from V and 11 bases from J, and the germline ends sit 17 bases apart. This clonotype was detected ten times or more. No cognate antigen has been identified for it. No clone much larger than this one lies a single base away; base qualities are absent. The meaning of the sample's time point label: newly diagnosed GD, antithyroid drugs for less than 3 months. RNA was extracted from PBMCs in TRIzol for both TCR sequencing and RNA sequencing. The diagnosis of Graves' disease followed American Thyroid Association guidelines. Recruitment of patients was carried out at an endocrinology department in Xi'an, China. Each patient gave roughly 8.4 milliliters of peripheral blood, collected in an EDTA anticoagulant tube. PBMCs were isolated by Ficoll Paque Plus density gradient separation without further T cell sorting. An Agilent 2100 Bioanalyzer and agarose gel were used to assess RNA quality, and a NanoDrop 2000 was used to measure RNA concentration.

The data were also submitted as part of a second study, on T cells in Graves' hyperthyroidism and ophthalmopathy. Drawing on the second study: Graves' hyperthyroidism was defined as stable when no progression to ophthalmopathy occurred over 18 months of follow-up. Hyperthyroidism patients were newly diagnosed, had a disease duration of under 2 months, and were aged 18 to 65 years. Exclusion was applied to patients with uncontrolled infections, other autoimmune diseases, pregnancy or lactation. Clinical symptoms, serum thyroxine and TRAb, thyroid ultrasound, and orbital computed tomography formed the basis for the diagnoses. The first round of RT-PCR for the TCR CDR3 was performed with the HTBI primer set and the Qiagen OneStep RT-PCR kit. Blood samples also contained most of the expanded thyroid clonotypes (frequency above 0.001), which suggests that blood repertoires may reflect thyroid immune responses. In cross-validation, a model built on a 13 V-J signature told ophthalmopathy apart from stable hyperthyroidism with roughly 87% sensitivity and around 83% specificity, and in testing the same model reached 80%/75%. In validation, the model predicted progression to ophthalmopathy a median of about 5.9 months before onset, with roughly 70% sensitivity and 72.22% specificity. A discovery cohort of about a hundred patients, about 43 with Graves' ophthalmopathy and 55 to 60 with stable Graves' hyperthyroidism, was used to find distinguishing TCR V-J signatures. Prospective prediction of ophthalmopathy was tested in an independent validation cohort of 18 to 20 hyperthyroidism patients and 17 patients who later progressed to ophthalmopathy. The 85 to 100 discovery patients were divided at random into training and test sets in a 7:3 ratio. In more than 5 Graves' hyperthyroidism patients, the study also compared T-cell repertoires from thyroid tissue with T-cell repertoires from blood. Once sampling was done, hyperthyroidism patients were given methimazole at a starting dose of 30 mg daily, whereas ophthalmopathy patients were given high-dose intravenous methylprednisolone. The libraries were constructed in a second round of multiplex PCR and then size-selected and purified. Sequencing of the libraries was done on an Illumina HiSeq2000 using paired-end 100 bp reads. SOAPnuke was used to process the raw data, removing reads that contained adapters or uncalled bases, had a mean Phred below 15, or lacked an exact match to the constant primer or identifier. COPE v1.2.5 was used to merge high-quality paired reads, and clonotypes were defined as unique nucleotide sequences. MiTCR v1.1 was used to align clonotypes to the IMGT TRBV, TRBD and TRBJ reference segments. The analysis was restricted to V-J combinations with a frequency above 0.0001, which together covered 99% to 99.2% of the repertoires. A TCS score was defined as the ratio between F50 (clonal expansion) and ExV (chaos), using BLOSUM62-based TCRdist between CDR3 peptides within each V-J. Welch's t-statistics and random forest reduced fewer than 550 V-J features to 10 to 15, which were used in a naive Bayes classifier (R e1071). No statistical method was used to set the sample size in advance, and investigators knew the group allocation. The paper reports TCR Vbeta CDR3 sequencing of 130 to 150 peripheral blood samples: around 45 ophthalmopathy, around 80 hyperthyroidism and 17 progressor patients.

The sequencing used peripheral blood mononuclear cells (PBMCs), collected at new diagnosis, from a patient treated with antithyroid drugs. The sequence links TRBV11-2 to TRBJ1-1; no D gene call is confident. This TCR came from a woman in her twenties or thirties with Graves disease. Donor details come from another sample of the same person, matched by shared clones. The DNA reads as follows: TGTGCCAGCAGCTCCCTGTCCCCGCCCGGTGCTTTCTTT. Its translation reads: CASSSLSPPGAFF.